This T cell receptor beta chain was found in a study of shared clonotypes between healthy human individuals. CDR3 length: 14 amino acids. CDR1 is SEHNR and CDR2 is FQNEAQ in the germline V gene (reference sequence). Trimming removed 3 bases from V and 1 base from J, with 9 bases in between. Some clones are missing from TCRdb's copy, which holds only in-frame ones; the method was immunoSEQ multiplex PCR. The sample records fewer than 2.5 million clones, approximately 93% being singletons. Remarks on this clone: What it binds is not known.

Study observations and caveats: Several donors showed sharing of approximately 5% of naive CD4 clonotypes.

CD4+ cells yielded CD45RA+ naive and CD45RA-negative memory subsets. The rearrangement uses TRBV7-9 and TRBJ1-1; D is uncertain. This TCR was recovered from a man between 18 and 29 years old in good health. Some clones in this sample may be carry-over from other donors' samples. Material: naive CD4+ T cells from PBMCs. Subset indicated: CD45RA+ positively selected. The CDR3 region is CASSFLAGNTEAFF. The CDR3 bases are TGTGCCAGCAGCTTTCTGGCGGGGAACACTGAAGCTTTCTTT.